This T cell receptor beta chain was documented in a study of PD-1 blockade in classical Hodgkin lymphoma (dated by TCRdb to about 2020). With respect to the entire study: A peripheral blood immune signature of response to PD-1 blockade in classical Hodgkin lymphoma was defined using TCR beta sequencing and CyTOF.

Remarks on this clone: The clone's antigen remains unknown. Base qualities were left out, and no much larger clone turns up one base away.

The CDR1 and CDR2 encoded by the germline V gene (reference sequence) are LNHDA and SQIVND. From cysteine to phenylalanine, the CDR3 is 13 amino acids long. The read is trimmed to its CDR3 DNA, 39 bases read in frame from base 1. A distance of 10 bases separates the germline ends of V and J, which lose 8 bases and 0 bases respectively. Overall results and qualifications from the work: Baseline TCR diversity was reported to be lower in newly diagnosed patients than in healthy donors and to be lower still in relapsed/refractory patients. The study was restricted to a single clinical trial cohort, and the causes of repertoire differences, possibly disease activity or prior therapy, were left undefined.

Genomic DNA was isolated using the Qiagen DNeasy kit from unsorted PBMCs as well as from negatively selected CD4+ and CD8+ fractions. TCR beta CDR3 regions were subjected to amplification by immunoSEQ multiplex PCR with primers that anneal to V and J segments. Amplification bias was minimized using a synthetic immune receptor repertoire, and residual bias was removed computationally after sequencing. On the study's bioinformatics: Custom Python scripts were used to quantify repertoire diversity as the Shannon entropy index. Unsorted, CD4+ and CD8+ repertoires were analyzed separately, except for combined analyses in which CD4+ and CD8+ sequences were merged in silico. TCRdb limited this immuneACCESS table to in-frame rearrangements with V and J called. A share of clones is missing; checked studies link under half to unresolved V genes, and the rest is unexplained. D and trimming were read from the DNA, whereas the V and J calls and clone size are those reported in that table. The sample yields approximately 25,000 clones; 91% were counted once. The ten top clones hold approximately 0.53% of the sample.

Per the publication, the time point label means: newly diagnosed, previously untreated cHL patient sample. A Miltenyi CD4+ T cell isolation kit was used for magnetic negative selection to purify CD4+ T cells from thawed PBMCs. As a comparison group for the relapsed/refractory trial patients, PBMCs were sequenced from patients with newly diagnosed, previously untreated classical Hodgkin lymphoma. After peripheral blood was drawn into 8 mL Vacutainer Cell Preparation Tubes, PBMCs were isolated by centrifugation and then cryopreserved. Purified CD4+ and CD8+ fractions were prepared only for cases with an additional available PBMC sample. On LS columns in a quadroMACS separator, the magnetically labelled cells were depleted, and the flow-through was collected as the purified fraction.

This receptor chain uses TRBV19 and TRBJ1-1; the D segment could be TRBD1, given 5 matching bases. The TCR originated in a human donor with classical Hodgkin lymphoma. The material sequenced was CD4+ T cells from blood. CDR3 sequence: CASGTLLNTEAFF. Here is the DNA: TGTGCCAGTGGGACCCTCTTGAACACTGAAGCTTTCTTT.